This T cell receptor (beta chain) was recovered during a study of glioma-infiltrating T cells. As for the study in general: About 1 million peripheral T cells were targeted at about 4.5- to 11-fold coverage.

Germline V gives CDR1 MGHRA, CDR2 YSYEKL. The CDR3 consists of 16 residues. Trimming cost V 3 bases and J 2 bases, with 15 bases left between them. Using RNA template, CDR3s of TCR alpha and beta were amplified with iRepertoire arm-PCR. TCRdb passed the multiplex PCR reads through MiXCR, listing each CDR3 protein once. The table has 300,000 to 450,000 distinct CDR3 sequences, roughly two fifths seen once. This clonotype was observed a handful of times. V usage is TRBV4-1 and J usage is TRBJ2-3; possibly TRBD2 for D (6 bases). This TCR was sampled from a human donor with low-grade glioma or glioblastoma, undergoing nonglioma brain surgery, or in good health (not recorded which). Sequencing used glioma tissue, nonneoplastic brain tissue, or PBMCs (not recorded which). The CDR3 is CASSHDRTTYTDTQYF. CDR3 DNA: TGCGCCAGCAGCCATGACCGGACTACCTACACAGATACGCAGTATTTT.